These 2 T cell receptor beta chains were sequenced from one sample in a study of T cells in localized non-small cell lung cancer. The protocol was immunoSEQ multiplex PCR, while the TCRdb copy is restricted to in-frame clones and leaves out a portion. Of 20,000 to 30,000 clones in the sample, roughly 80% are singletons; the top ten hold roughly 9%. This specimen consisted of peripheral blood, obtained before any cancer treatment. These receptors were collected from a man aged 40 to 70 with stage III squamous cell lung carcinoma.

V usage is TRBV29-1 and J usage is TRBJ2-7, with D perhaps matching TRBD1 or TRBD2 (5 bases each). The ends were cut back, 2 bases at V and 3 bases at J, with 14 bases in the middle. Germline V gives CDR1 SQVTM, CDR2 ANQGSEA. CDR3 length: 14 residues. CDR3 sequence reads: CSVESRDGGYEQYF. Here the CDR3 DNA reads TGCAGCGTTGAATCCCGGGACGGAGGCTACGAGCAGTACTTC.

This chain connects TRBV2 to TRBJ1-1; D remains ambiguous. Germline-derived CDR1 and CDR2 are SNHLY and FYNNEI. The CDR3 extends over 13 amino acids. Trimming cost V 2 bases and J 4 bases, with 8 bases left between them. CDR3: CASSEYTGTEAFF. The DNA for the CDR3 is TGTGCCAGCAGTGAATATACGGGCACTGAAGCTTTCTTT. The full variable domain, completed using reference TRBV2 and TRBJ1-1, is EPEVTQTPSHQVTQMGQEVILRCVPISNHLYFYWYRQILGQKVEFLVSFYNNEISEKSEIFDDQFSVERPDGSNFTLKIRSTKLEDSAMYFCASSEYTGTEAFFGQGTRLTVV.